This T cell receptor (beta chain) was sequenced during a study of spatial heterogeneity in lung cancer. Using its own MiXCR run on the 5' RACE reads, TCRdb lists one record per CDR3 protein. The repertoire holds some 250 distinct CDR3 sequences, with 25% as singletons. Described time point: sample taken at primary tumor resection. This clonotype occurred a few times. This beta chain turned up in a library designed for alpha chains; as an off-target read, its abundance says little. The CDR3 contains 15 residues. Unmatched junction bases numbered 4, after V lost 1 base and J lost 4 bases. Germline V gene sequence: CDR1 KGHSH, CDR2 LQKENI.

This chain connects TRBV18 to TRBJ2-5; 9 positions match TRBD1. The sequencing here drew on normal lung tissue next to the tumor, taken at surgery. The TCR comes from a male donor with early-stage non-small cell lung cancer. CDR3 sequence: CASSPRGQGGETQYF. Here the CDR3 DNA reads TGTGCCAGCTCACCACGGGGACAGGGAGGAGAGACCCAGTACTTC.